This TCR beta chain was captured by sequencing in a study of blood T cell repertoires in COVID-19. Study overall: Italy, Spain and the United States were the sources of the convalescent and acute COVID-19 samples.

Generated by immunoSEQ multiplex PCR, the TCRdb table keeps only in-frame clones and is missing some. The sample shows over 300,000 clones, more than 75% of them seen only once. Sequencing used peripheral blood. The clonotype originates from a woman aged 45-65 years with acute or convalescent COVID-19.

CDR3 protein: CASTIAGAYNEQFF. The CDR3, as DNA: TGTGCCAGCACAATAGCGGGAGCCTACAATGAGCAGTTCTTC. V usage is TRBV27 and J usage is TRBJ2-1; 9 bases map to TRBD2. CDR1 and CDR2 (germline): MNHEY, SMNVEV (reference sequence). V lost 7 bases and J lost 2; bases outside the gene matches: 3. This CDR3 is built from 14 residues.